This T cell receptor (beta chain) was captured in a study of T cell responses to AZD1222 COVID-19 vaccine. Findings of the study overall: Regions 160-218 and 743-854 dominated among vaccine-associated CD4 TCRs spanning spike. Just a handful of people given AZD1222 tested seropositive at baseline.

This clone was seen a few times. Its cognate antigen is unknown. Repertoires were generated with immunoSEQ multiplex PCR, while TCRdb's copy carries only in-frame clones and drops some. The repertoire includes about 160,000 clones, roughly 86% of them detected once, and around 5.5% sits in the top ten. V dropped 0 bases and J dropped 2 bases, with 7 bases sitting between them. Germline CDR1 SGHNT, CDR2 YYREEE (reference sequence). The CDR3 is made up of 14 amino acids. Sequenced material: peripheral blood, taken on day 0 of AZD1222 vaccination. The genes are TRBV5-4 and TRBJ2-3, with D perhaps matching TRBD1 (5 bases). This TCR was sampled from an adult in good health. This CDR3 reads CASSLGQNTDTQYF. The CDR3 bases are TGTGCCAGCAGCTTGGGACAGAACACAGATACGCAGTATTTT.